The 28 T cell receptor beta chains below were found in one sample sequenced in a study of blood T cells in healthy people across ages. The authors ran a second PCR of 7 to 11 cycles using a sample-barcoded 5' primer and a J-beta primer mix. TCRdb called the 5' RACE reads again in MiXCR, with one record for every CDR3 protein. Of about 800,000 distinct CDR3 sequences listed, 58% were seen once; the top ten hold roughly 22%. Sequenced sample: blood. The source of these receptors is a man aged 30-40 years in good health.

This rearrangement joins TRBV20-1 to TRBJ2-7, with TRBD1 matching 7 bases. The CDR3 is 13 residues long. V lost 6 bases, J lost 2 bases, and 7 bases stayed unmatched. Germline loops: CDR1 DFQATT, CDR2 SNEGSKA (reference sequence). CDR3 region: CSASRDSTYEQYF. For the CDR3, the DNA is TGCAGTGCAAGCCGGGACAGTACCTACGAGCAGTACTTC.

This clonotype was seen a handful of times. The chain employs TRBV5-1 and TRBJ1-1; D is unclear. V lost 0 bases and J 4 bases, leaving 10 bases between the germline ends. This CDR3 region has 14 residues. CDR1 and CDR2 from the germline V gene are SGHRS and YFSETQ. The CDR3 is CASSLGSETTEAFF. In DNA, the CDR3 is TGCGCCAGCAGCTTGGGCTCGGAAACCACTGAAGCTTTCTTT.

This clonotype was detected many times. The rearrangement links TRBV11-3 to TRBJ2-5; a possible D gene is TRBD1 (5 bases). Per the germline V gene, CDR1 is SGHNT and CDR2 is YENEEA. The CDR3 extends over 12 amino acids. Trimming shortened V by 5 bases and J by 4 bases, and 8 bases separated the two germline ends. In nucleotides, the CDR3 is TGTGCCAGCAGCCAGGGCACAGAGACCCAGTACTTC. This encodes CASSQGTETQYF. Complete variable domain (other parts from reference TRBV11-3 and TRBJ2-5): EAGVVQSPRYKIIEKKQPVAFWCNPISGHNTLYWYLQNLGQGPELLIRYENEEAVDDSQLPKDRFSAERLKGVDSTLKIQPAELGDSAVYLCASSQGTETQYFGPGTRLLVL.

This rearrangement joins TRBV12-3 or TRBV12-4 to TRBJ2-4; 9 bases match TRBD1. The J call is doubtful: the DNA matches TRBJ2-7 better. The CDR3 sequence is 15 residues long. The chain's CDR3 is CASSPDRGITYEQYF. The CDR3 DNA reads as TGTGCCAGCAGCCCGGACAGGGGAATCACCTACGAGCAGTACTTC.

The rearrangement joins TRBV7-9 to TRBJ2-2; the match to TRBD1 covers 10 bases. Germline assignment: CDR1 SEHNR and CDR2 FQNEAQ (reference sequence). CDR3 length: 17 amino acids. J gave up 2 bases and V 4 bases, and 7 bases lay outside the gene matches. CDR3 sequence: CASSSSRDRGNTGELFF. For the CDR3, the DNA is TGTGCCAGCAGCTCCTCCCGGGACAGGGGTAACACCGGGGAGCTGTTTTTT. Looking up the rest from reference TRBV7-9 and TRBJ2-2 gives the full variable domain: DTGVSQNPRHKITKRGQNVTFRCDPISEHNRLYWYRQTLGQGPEFLTYFQNEAQLEKSRLLSDRFSAERPKGSFSTLEIQRTEQGDSAMYLCASSSSRDRGNTGELFFGEGSRLTVL.

The chain is built from TRBV12-5 and TRBJ2-1; no definite D call. Germline CDR1 and CDR2: LGHNT and FRNRAP. V dropped 3 bases and J dropped 2 bases, with 5 bases sitting between them. This CDR3 has 13 amino acids. The CDR3 DNA reads as TGTGCTAGTGGTTTTGCCCCCTACAATGAGCAGTTCTTC. As protein: CASGFAPYNEQFF.

CDR3 sequence reads: CASSNAGAEAQYF. The CDR3 region has the DNA TGTGCCAGCTCAAACGCGGGGGCAGAGGCCCAGTACTTC. The rearrangement joins TRBV25-1 to TRBJ2-7; D possibly corresponds to TRBD2 (7 bases). Germline V gene sequence: CDR1 MGHDK, CDR2 SYGVNS. The CDR3 length is 13 residues. V gave up 8 bases and J gave up 10 bases, with 21 bases separating them.

The sample holds many counts of this clonotype. A much larger clone differs from this one at a single base, so this may be a read error. This chain links TRBV7-2 with TRBJ2-7, with 9 positions matching TRBD2. The CDR3 loop spans 14 amino acids. Looked up from germline, CDR1 is SGHTA and CDR2 is FQGNSA. Here the CDR3 DNA reads TGTGCCAGCAGCGTAGCGGGAGACTACTACGAGCAGTACTTC. As protein: CASSVAGDYYEQYF.

The rearrangement uses TRBV12-5 and TRBJ2-5, with a tentative D call TRBD2 (6 bases). V was cut by 2 bases and J by 5 bases, with 12 bases left in between. The CDR3 totals 14 residues. Looked up from germline, CDR1 is LGHNT and CDR2 is FRNRAP. CDR3 loop: CASGLSGGTETQYF. Here the CDR3 DNA reads TGTGCTAGTGGTTTGAGTGGGGGGACGGAGACCCAGTACTTC.

The chain carries TRBV30 and TRBJ1-2; D is ambiguous. Germline V gives CDR1 GTSNPN, CDR2 SVGIG (reference sequence). The CDR3 is 10 residues long. With 8 bases removed from V and 4 bases from J, the gap between germline ends came to 8 bases. The CDR3 is CAHGAYGYTF. As DNA, the CDR3 is TGTGCCCACGGCGCCTATGGCTACACCTTC.

The V call is TRBV6-1, the J call TRBJ2-7; the D is unclear. This CDR3 has 11 residues. Germline CDR1 reads MNHNS; CDR2 reads SASEGT. Trimming removed 3 bases from V and 8 bases from J, with 8 bases in between. Here the CDR3 reads CASSEVGKQYF. The CDR3 nucleotides read TGTGCCAGCAGTGAGGTTGGAAAGCAGTACTTC.

The chain carries TRBV4-2 and TRBJ2-1; D could derive from TRBD1 or TRBD2 (7 bases each). V was shortened by 4 bases and J by 7 bases, with 17 bases between the two germline ends. Germline V gene lookup returns CDR1 LGHNA and CDR2 YNFKEQ. CDR3 length equals 15 residues. In nucleotides, the CDR3 is TGTGCCAGCAGCCTATCAGGGGGGGGGAGGAATGAGCAGTTCTTC. Amino acids: CASSLSGGGRNEQFF.

V gene TRBV20-1 combines with J gene TRBJ2-3; TRBD1 agrees at 7 bases. Trimming cost V 5 bases and J 8 bases; bases outside gene matches: 13. Germline-derived CDR1 and CDR2 are DFQATT and SNEGSKA (reference sequence). This CDR3 is 14 amino acids long. DNA for the CDR3: TGCAGTGCTCCCCGGGACAGAAGGAGAGGTACGCAGTATTTT. It encodes CSAPRDRRRGTQYF.

In this sample, this clonotype turned up a few times. V is TRBV11-1 and J is TRBJ2-2, with D perhaps given as TRBD1 or TRBD2 (5 bases each). CDR1 is SGHAT, CDR2 FQDESV, per germline (reference sequence). Trimming stripped 5 bases from V and 4 bases from J, with 8 bases between. The CDR3 runs 13 residues. CDR3 loop: CASSGGGTGELFF. In DNA, the CDR3 is TGTGCCAGCAGCGGTGGGGGCACCGGGGAGCTGTTTTTT.

The chain uses TRBV29-1 and TRBJ2-1; no firm D call. The CDR3 loop spans 14 amino acids. The germline V and J ends were trimmed by 4 bases and 2 bases, with 12 bases remaining between them. CDR1 SQVTM and CDR2 ANQGSEA come from the germline V gene. The CDR3 region is CSVARSRTYNEQFF. The DNA for the CDR3 is TGCAGCGTTGCTCGCTCGAGGACCTACAATGAGCAGTTCTTC.

The chain uses TRBV20-1 and TRBJ2-7, with TRBD2 matching over 8 bases. J was trimmed by 6 bases and V by 3 bases; bases with no gene match: 10. CDR3 size: 14 residues. Germline values: CDR1 DFQATT, CDR2 SNEGSKA (reference sequence). This CDR3 reads CSASPAGLELEQYF. The CDR3, as DNA: TGCAGTGCTAGCCCGGCGGGACTAGAGCTCGAGCAGTACTTC.

This clonotype was seen just once. The rearrangement links TRBV7-2 to TRBJ2-5; D call uncertain. CDR1 and CDR2 from the germline V gene are SGHTA and FQGNSA. The CDR3 totals 14 residues. V was trimmed by 2 bases and J by 5 bases, leaving 12 bases between them. As DNA, the CDR3 is TGTGCCAGCAGCTTAAGGTGGCAAGGGGAGACCCAGTACTTC. Encoded protein: CASSLRWQGETQYF.

Comments on this clonotype: A much bigger clone sits one base away, suggesting this may be a read error. For the CDR3, the DNA is TGCGCCGGCAGCCAAGCGATAGGCGGGAGGGGGACAGATACGCAGTATTTT. This sequence encodes CAGSQAIGGRGTDTQYF. The V call is TRBV4-3, the J call TRBJ2-3; 9 bases align to TRBD2. The CDR3 runs 17 residues. Per the germline V gene, CDR1 is LGHNA and CDR2 is YSLEER.

The chain combines TRBV6-5 with TRBJ2-3; no firm D call. Germline loops: CDR1 MNHEY, CDR2 SVGAGI. The V end lost 6 bases, the J end lost 4 bases, and 17 bases lay between the germline ends. This CDR3 region has 15 residues. CDR3 nucleotides: TGTGCCAGCAGCCCCGGGTCTGGTAGGGCAGATACGCAGTATTTT. Protein sequence: CASSPGSGRADTQYF.

The chain links TRBV20-1 to TRBJ2-1; D is perhaps TRBD1 (5 bases). V lost 2 bases to trimming and J lost 7 bases, with 15 bases between them. The CDR3 spans 14 residues. The germline V gene encodes CDR1 DFQATT and CDR2 SNEGSKA (reference sequence). For the CDR3, the DNA is TGCAGTGCTAGATCTGGGGCTAGTCTTAATGAGCAGTTCTTC. Protein: CSARSGASLNEQFF.

The table lists this clonotype with a few counts. The chain links TRBV7-2 to TRBJ2-1; 7 positions agree with TRBD2. CDR3 length equals 15 residues. V trimming: 4 bases; J trimming: 7 bases; junction bases outside the gene matches: 10. The germline V gene encodes CDR1 SGHTA and CDR2 FQGNSA. CDR3 amino acids: CASSWKAGLQNEQFF. Written as DNA, the CDR3 is TGTGCCAGCAGCTGGAAAGCGGGACTTCAAAATGAGCAGTTCTTC. Full variable domain (outside the CDR3, taken from reference TRBV7-2 and TRBJ2-1): GAGVSQSPSNKVTEKGKDVELRCDPISGHTALYWYRQSLGQGLEFLIYFQGNSAPDKSGLPSDRFSAERTGGSVSTLTIQRTQQEDSAVYLCASSWKAGLQNEQFFGPGTRLTVL.

The V and J genes are TRBV20-1 and TRBJ2-3; possibly TRBD1 for D (5 bases). The CDR3 is made up of 14 amino acids. The germline CDR1 and CDR2 sequences are DFQATT and SNEGSKA (reference sequence). V was pared by 0 bases and J by 5 bases, with 12 bases between. This CDR3 is CSARDSLGLDTQYF. CDR3 nucleotide sequence: TGCAGTGCTAGAGATTCGCTGGGGCTAGATACGCAGTATTTT.

This chain links TRBV27 with TRBJ1-2; D ambiguous. CDR1 is MNHEY, CDR2 SMNVEV, per germline (reference sequence). Trimming removed 5 bases from V and 2 bases from J, with 15 bases in between. The CDR3 has 15 residues. The CDR3 region is CASSPRFSSNYGYTF. The CDR3 coding sequence is TGTGCCAGCAGTCCCAGGTTTTCGTCAAACTATGGCTACACCTTC.

CDR3 in DNA: TGTGCCAGCAGTCCCTCCCGGGGAGCGGTGGTCTACGAGCAGTACTTC. This codes for CASSPSRGAVVYEQYF. J is TRBJ2-4 and V is TRBV27; D might be TRBD2 (5 bases). The J call may be wrong; the DNA end is better matched by TRBJ2-7. The CDR3 consists of 16 residues. Germline-derived CDR1 and CDR2 are MNHEY and SMNVEV (reference sequence).

This clonotype was detected a few times. J is TRBJ1-2 and V is TRBV9; the match to TRBD1 covers 7 bases. The CDR3 loop spans 16 amino acids. Losses at the gene ends were 3 bases for V and 8 bases for J; bases not matched to a gene: 16. In germline, CDR1 is SGDLS, CDR2 YYNGEE. DNA for the CDR3: TGTGCCAGCAGCGCTTCGACAGGGCGGCGGCTCGGAGGCTACACCTTC. Encoded protein: CASSASTGRRLGGYTF.

This clonotype was seen a few times. The J gene is TRBJ2-5, the V gene TRBV5-1, with no clear D. Trimming stripped 3 bases from V and 4 bases from J, with 10 bases between. CDR3 length equals 13 residues. CDR1 and CDR2 from the germline V gene are SGHRS and YFSETQ. The CDR3 spells CASSYKGPETQYF. For the CDR3, the DNA is TGCGCCAGCAGCTATAAGGGTCCAGAGACCCAGTACTTC.

The CDR3 DNA follows: TGTGCCAGCAGCTTAGCGGGGCAAAACAATGAGCAGTTCTTC. As protein: CASSLAGQNNEQFF. V gene TRBV7-3 combines with J gene TRBJ2-1; tentative D call: TRBD2 (6 bases). From germline, CDR1 is SGHTA and CDR2 FQGTGA. This CDR3 has 14 amino acids. Deletions cut 2 bases from V and 5 bases from J, with 10 bases between.

This chain uses TRBV29-1 with TRBJ2-3, with D unclear. Germline-derived CDR1 and CDR2 are SQVTM and ANQGSEA. CDR3 length: 12 residues. V lost 8 bases and J lost 1, with 10 bases in between. Here the CDR3 DNA reads TGCAGCCTAGAGGTCGGCACAGATACGCAGTATTTT. Its translation is CSLEVGTDTQYF.